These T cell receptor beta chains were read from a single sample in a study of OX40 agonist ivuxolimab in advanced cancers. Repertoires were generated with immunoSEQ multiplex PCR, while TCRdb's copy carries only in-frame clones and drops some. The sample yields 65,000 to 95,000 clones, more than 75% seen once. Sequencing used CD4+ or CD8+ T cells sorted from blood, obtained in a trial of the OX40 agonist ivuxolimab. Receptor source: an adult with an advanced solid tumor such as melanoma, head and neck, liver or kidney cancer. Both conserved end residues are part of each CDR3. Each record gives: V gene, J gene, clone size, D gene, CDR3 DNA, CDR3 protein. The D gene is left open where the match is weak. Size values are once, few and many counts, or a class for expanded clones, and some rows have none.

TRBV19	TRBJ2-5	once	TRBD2	TGTGCCAGTAGGGGACTAGCCCAAGAGACCCAGTACTTC	CASRGLAQETQYF
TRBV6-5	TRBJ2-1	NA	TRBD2	TGTGCCAGCAGTTACTCGAGGCTAGCGGGGGGTGAGCAGTTCTTC	CASSYSRLAGGEQFF
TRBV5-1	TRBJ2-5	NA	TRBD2	TGCGCCAGCAGCGGGGGGGCTAGCGGGAGGCACCAAGAGACCCAGTACTTC	CASSGGASGRHQETQYF
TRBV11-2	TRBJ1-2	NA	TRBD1	TGTGCCAGCAGCCCCTTGACAGGGATTAACTATGGCTACACCTTC	CASSPLTGINYGYTF
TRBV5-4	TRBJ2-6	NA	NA	TGTGCCAGCAGCTTGGGAGGCAGGACTGGGGCCAACGTCCTGACTTTC	CASSLGGRTGANVLTF
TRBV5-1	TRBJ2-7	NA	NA	TGCGCCAGCAGCTTGAAAACCGAGCAGTACTTC	CASSLKTEQYF
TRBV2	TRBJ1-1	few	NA	TGTGCTAGAGCCCGGGGGAGGAACACTGAAGCTTTCTTT	CARARGRNTEAFF
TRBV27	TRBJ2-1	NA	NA	TGTGCCAGCGGGGGACTTGTTCCGGGTGAGCAGTTCTTC	CASGGLVPGEQFF
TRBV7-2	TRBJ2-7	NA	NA	TGTGCCAGCAGCTTATCCCATACAGAAACCTACGAGCAGTACTTC	CASSLSHTETYEQYF
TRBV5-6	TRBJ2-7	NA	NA	TGTGCCAGCAGCTTCGGGGGGCGCAATTACGAGCAGTACTTC	CASSFGGRNYEQYF
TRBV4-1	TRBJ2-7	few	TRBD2	TGCGCCAGCAGCCAAGATTCGGGGGCGGGAGGTGAGCAGTACTTC	CASSQDSGAGGEQYF
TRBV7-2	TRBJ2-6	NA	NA	TGTGCCAGCAGCCCCGGCTCTGGGGCCAACGTCCTGACTTTC	CASSPGSGANVLTF
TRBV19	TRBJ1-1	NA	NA	TGTGCCACAACTATGTCATCGGAAGCTTTCTTT	CATTMSSEAFF
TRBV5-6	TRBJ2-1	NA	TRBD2	TGTGCCAGCAGCATTAGCGGGTCGTACAATGAGCAGTTCTTC	CASSISGSYNEQFF
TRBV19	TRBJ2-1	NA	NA	TGTGCCAGTAGTATTCGGGTAGATATAAACAATGAGCAGTTCTTC	CASSIRVDINNEQFF
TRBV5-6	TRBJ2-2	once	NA	TGTGCCAGCAGCTTTAACACCGGGGAGCTGTTTTTT	CASSFNTGELFF
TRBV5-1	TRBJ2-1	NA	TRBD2	TGCGCCAGCAGCATCATGAGGGCGGGGGGCCAGGATGAGCAGTTCTTC	CASSIMRAGGQDEQFF
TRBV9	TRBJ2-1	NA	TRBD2	TGTGCCAGCAGCGTAGTCCCATCATCCCCCTTGACTAGCGGGGGCTACAATGAGCAGTTCTTC	CASSVVPSSPLTSGGYNEQFF
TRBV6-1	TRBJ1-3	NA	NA	TGTGCCAGCAGTGATTGGGCGACAGCGGGTCGAAACACCATATATTTT	CASSDWATAGRNTIYF
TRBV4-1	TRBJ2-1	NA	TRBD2	TGCGCCAGCAGCCAAGATCTAGCGGGGGGGCGTAGGGAGCAGTTCTTC	CASSQDLAGGRREQFF
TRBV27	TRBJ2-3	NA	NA	TGTGCCAGCAGGGGGTTGGGCACAGATACGCAGTATTTT	CASRGLGTDTQYF
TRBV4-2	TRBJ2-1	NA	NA	TGTGCCAGCAGCCAAGATCCGAGGGGTGCGGGCCCGGGGAATGAGCAGTTCTTC	CASSQDPRGAGPGNEQFF
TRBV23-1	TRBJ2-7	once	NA	TGCGCCAGCAGTCAACTAGCAGACGGTGCCTACGAGCAGTACTTC	CASSQLADGAYEQYF
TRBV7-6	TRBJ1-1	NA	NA	TGTGCCAGCAGCTCACAGGGCAAGAACACTGAAGCTTTCTTT	CASSSQGKNTEAFF
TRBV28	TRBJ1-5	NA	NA	TGTGCCAGCCAGCTGGGAGGAAGGCATCAGCCCCAGCATTTT	CASQLGGRHQPQHF
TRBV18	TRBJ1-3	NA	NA	TGTGCCAGCTCCGCCGAGTGGGTCGAGGCTCCAAACACCATATATTTT	CASSAEWVEAPNTIYF